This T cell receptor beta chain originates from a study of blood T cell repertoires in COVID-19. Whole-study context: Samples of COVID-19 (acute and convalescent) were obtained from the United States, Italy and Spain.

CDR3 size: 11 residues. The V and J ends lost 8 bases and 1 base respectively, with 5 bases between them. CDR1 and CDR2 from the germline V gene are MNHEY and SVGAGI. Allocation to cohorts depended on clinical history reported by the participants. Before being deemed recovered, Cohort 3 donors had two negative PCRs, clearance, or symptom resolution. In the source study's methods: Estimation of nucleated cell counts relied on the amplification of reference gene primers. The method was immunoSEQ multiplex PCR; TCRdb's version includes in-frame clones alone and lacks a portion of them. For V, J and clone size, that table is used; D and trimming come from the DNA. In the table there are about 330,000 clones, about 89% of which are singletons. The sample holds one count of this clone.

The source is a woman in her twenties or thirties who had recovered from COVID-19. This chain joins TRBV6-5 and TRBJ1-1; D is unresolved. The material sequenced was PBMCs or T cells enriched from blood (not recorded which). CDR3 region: CASAENTEAFF. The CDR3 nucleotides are TGTGCCAGCGCAGAGAACACTGAAGCTTTCTTT.